A selection of T cell receptor beta chains follows, all from one sample in a study of T cell responses to AZD1222 COVID-19 vaccine. Sequencing used immunoSEQ multiplex PCR; TCRdb keeps in-frame clones, though not all of them. The sample consists of about 150,000 clones, 80% to 90% of them appearing once. Source: peripheral blood, taken on day 0 of MenACWY control vaccination. The source is an adult in good health. Both conserved end residues are part of each CDR3. The D gene is left open where the match is weak. The size entry is marked missing in some rows and otherwise reads once, few, many or a size class.

cdr3_nt cdr3_aa v_call d_call j_call clone_size
TGTGCCAGCAGTGGACGGACTAGCGGAACGAACACCGGGGAGCTGTTTTTT CASSGRTSGTNTGELFF TRBV6-1 TRBD2 TRBJ2-2 NA
TGTGCCAGCAGCTTGTTGGTGACAGGGGGCGGCTACACCTTC CASSLLVTGGGYTF TRBV5-6 TRBD1 TRBJ1-2 NA
TGTGCCAGCAGAGACACAGGGGCTTATCAGCCCCAGCATTTT CASRDTGAYQPQHF TRBV2 TRBD1 TRBJ1-5 once
TGCAGCGTTGTGACAGGGAATAGCAATCAGCCCCAGCATTTT CSVVTGNSNQPQHF TRBV29-1 TRBD1 TRBJ1-5 NA
TGTGCCAGCAGCTCGTCCGGGGGGAATAACGAGCAGTACTTC CASSSSGGNNEQYF TRBV7-9 TRBD2 TRBJ2-7 NA
TGTGCCATCAGGGATAGGGGGGGCCCCTACGAGCAGTACTTC CAIRDRGGPYEQYF TRBV10-3 NA TRBJ2-7 NA
TGTGCCAGCAGTGAGCTTCCGGGACAGGGGTCCTACGAGCAGTACTTC CASSELPGQGSYEQYF TRBV27 TRBD1 TRBJ2-7 NA
TGTGCCAGCAGCAAAGGGTTGACAGGGTGTGATAACGTCCTGACTTTC CASSKGLTGCDNVLTF TRBV21-1 NA TRBJ2-6 NA
TGTGCCACTGACGGTTCAGATTATGGCTACACCTTC CATDGSDYGYTF TRBV6-5 NA TRBJ1-2 NA
TGTGCCAGCAGTTATGGTGGTGAGCAGTTCTTC CASSYGGEQFF TRBV6-5 NA TRBJ2-1 NA
TGCGCCAGCAGCTTGTCCGAGGGGCAGCCCCAGCATTTT CASSLSEGQPQHF TRBV5-1 NA TRBJ1-5 NA
TGCAGCGTTGTAAGTGGCGGCACTAACTATGGCTACACCTTC CSVVSGGTNYGYTF TRBV29-1 NA TRBJ1-2 NA
TGTGCCAGCGGTACAGCGGGAGATCCAGATACGCAGTATTTT CASGTAGDPDTQYF TRBV7-3 TRBD2 TRBJ2-3 once
TGTGCCAGCAGTGAAGCGGAGGTTAGAACAGTGGGGAACTATGGCTACACCTTC CASSEAEVRTVGNYGYTF TRBV6-1 NA TRBJ1-2 NA
TGTGCCAGCAGTGCCGCGGCCTCTGGAAACACCATATATTTT CASSAAASGNTIYF TRBV6-1 NA TRBJ1-3 NA
TGCGCCAGCAGCCAAGCCATTATAGTGGGGACCGGGGAGCTGTTTTTT CASSQAIIVGTGELFF TRBV4-1 NA TRBJ2-2 NA
TGTGCCAGCAGCTTGTTTTTGAGGGGGCTCTATGGCTACACCTTC CASSLFLRGLYGYTF TRBV5-5 TRBD1 TRBJ1-2 NA
TGCGCCAGCAGCTTGGGAGGGGACGAGCAGTACTTC CASSLGGDEQYF TRBV5-1 NA TRBJ2-7 NA
TGCAGCGTTGCCGGGGCAGTCAATCAGCCCCAGCATTTT CSVAGAVNQPQHF TRBV29-1 NA TRBJ1-5 NA
TGCAGTGCTAGAGATCTACGAAAACTGTTTTTT CSARDLRKLFF TRBV20-1 NA TRBJ1-4 few
TGTGCCAGCAGTTTATTGGAAGTACGGGCAGAGGAGCAGTTCTTC CASSLLEVRAEEQFF TRBV27 NA TRBJ2-1 NA
TGTGCCACCAGCCTACTTTCGAATAATTCACCCCTCCACTTT CATSLLSNNSPLHF TRBV15 NA TRBJ1-6 NA
TGTGCCAGCAGCAATCTCGGGGAAAACTATGGCTACACCTTC CASSNLGENYGYTF TRBV21-1 NA TRBJ1-2 NA
TGTGCCAGCAGCTTAGAAGGGGGAATTAATTCACCCCTCCACTTT CASSLEGGINSPLHF TRBV7-9 NA TRBJ1-6 NA
TGTGCCAGCAGGGGACAGGGCCTCTATGGCTACACCTTC CASRGQGLYGYTF TRBV27 TRBD1 TRBJ1-2 NA
TGTGCCAGCAGCTATACAGGGGGGGGCACTGAAGCTTTCTTT CASSYTGGGTEAFF TRBV7-8 TRBD1 TRBJ1-1 NA
TGTGCCAGCAGCTTCCGGACTAGCGGGGGGGCCCAAGAGACCCAGTACTTC CASSFRTSGGAQETQYF TRBV5-5 TRBD2 TRBJ2-5 NA
TGTGCCAGCAGTGAAGGGACGGCCAGTAACATTCAGTACTTC CASSEGTASNIQYF TRBV2 NA TRBJ2-4 NA
TGCGCCAGCAGGCCGGGACAGGGTATTAACTCCTACAATGAGCAGTTCTTC CASRPGQGINSYNEQFF TRBV5-1 TRBD1 TRBJ2-1 NA
TGCGCCAGCAGCCCAGGTATGATGCCAGATGGCTACACCTTC CASSPGMMPDGYTF TRBV4-3 NA TRBJ1-2 NA
TGCGCCAGCAGCTTGGCCTCGGCCTCCGGGGAGACCCAGTACTTC CASSLASASGETQYF TRBV5-1 NA TRBJ2-5 NA
TGTGCCACCCAGCTACTATCGGAGACCCAGTACTTC CATQLLSETQYF TRBV5-4 NA TRBJ2-5 NA
TGTGCCAGCAGTGAAGCGTGGGGACAGCTTTCTTCTGGCTACACCTTC CASSEAWGQLSSGYTF TRBV6-1 TRBD1 TRBJ1-2 NA
TGTGCCAGCAGCCCCTACGGGGGTAATAGCAATCAGCCCCAGCATTTT CASSPYGGNSNQPQHF TRBV7-2 NA TRBJ1-5 NA
TGCGCCAGCAGCCCAGCGTTTAGCGGGGATTCACCCCTCCACTTT CASSPAFSGDSPLHF TRBV5-1 NA TRBJ1-6 NA
TGTGCCTGGAGTGTCAGCGGAGTCACAGATACGCAGTATTTT CAWSVSGVTDTQYF TRBV30 NA TRBJ2-3 NA
TGTGCCAGCAGCTCAGGGACAGGTGGGAATAATTCACCCCTCCACTTT CASSSGTGGNNSPLHF TRBV7-9 TRBD1 TRBJ1-6 NA
TGCGCCAGCAGCCAAGATCTTGCGGGGGCTAACGATGGCTACACCTTC CASSQDLAGANDGYTF TRBV4-3 NA TRBJ1-2 NA
TGCAGCTCATCCTACAGGGGCGCGTCCAATGAGCAGTTCTTC CSSSYRGASNEQFF TRBV29-1 TRBD1 TRBJ2-1 NA
TGTGCCAGTAGTCCCAGGGGGAGTAGCAATCAGCCCCAGCATTTT CASSPRGSSNQPQHF TRBV19 TRBD1 TRBJ1-5 few
TGTGCCAGCAGCGTAGGCAGGACCGACAATGAGCAGTTCTTC CASSVGRTDNEQFF TRBV9 NA TRBJ2-1 NA
TGTGCCAGCAGCTTGGCAGGGGACAATAGCAATCAGCCCCAGCATTTT CASSLAGDNSNQPQHF TRBV11-3 NA TRBJ1-5 NA
TGTGCCAGCAGCTTAGATTTTAGCTATGGCTACACCTTC CASSLDFSYGYTF TRBV11-2 NA TRBJ1-2 NA
TGCGCCAGCAGCCTACAGGGTCGAGGCGGGGAGCTGTTTTTT CASSLQGRGGELFF TRBV5-1 NA TRBJ2-2 NA
TGTGCCAGCAGCCTCCTCTCAACCGGGGAGCTGTTTTTT CASSLLSTGELFF TRBV6-6 NA TRBJ2-2 NA
TGTGCCAGCAGCTATGCAAGGGCGTCTGGAAACACCATATATTTT CASSYARASGNTIYF TRBV7-9 NA TRBJ1-3 NA
TGTGCCAGCAGCCAAGCAATACGGACGAGCACGTACTTC CASSQAIRTSTYF TRBV4-2 NA TRBJ2-7 NA
TGCGCCAGCAGCTTGGCCGCGGGGGTACCCAACTATGGCTACACCTTC CASSLAAGVPNYGYTF TRBV5-1 NA TRBJ1-2 NA
TGTGCCAGCAGTGACCAGGGGAATCAGCCCCAGCATTTT CASSDQGNQPQHF TRBV2 NA TRBJ1-5 NA
TGTGCCAGTAGTACGCGACAGGCCGGGAATCAGCCCCAGCATTTT CASSTRQAGNQPQHF TRBV19 NA TRBJ1-5 NA
TGTGCCACCAGTCCGGGGGCTAGCATAGGGGTCGCTGAGCAGTTCTTC CATSPGASIGVAEQFF TRBV24-1 NA TRBJ2-1 NA
TGTGCCAGCAGCTTAGCCGGTAGCTACGAGCAGTACTTC CASSLAGSYEQYF TRBV11-3 NA TRBJ2-7 NA
TGTGCCAGCAGCTTACAAGGTGCTGGGGCCAACGTCCTGACTTTC CASSLQGAGANVLTF TRBV5-5 NA TRBJ2-6 NA